This TCR beta chain appears in the sequencing data of a study of Ad26.COV2.S vaccination and SARS-CoV-2 variants. Study-wide findings and caveats: Breadth, reportedly substantial, characterized the spike-specific CD8+ and CD4+ T cell responses after vaccination. Measurement of non-spike TCR breadth gave similar results in vaccine and placebo recipients. Spike-specific TCR breadth ran higher among vaccine recipients than placebo recipients.

As regards this clone: Its antigen is not identified.

Libraries were prepared by immunoSEQ multiplex PCR; TCRdb keeps only in-frame clonotypes and omits some of them. This repertoire shows roughly 300,000 clones, roughly 91% found once; its top ten account for approximately 5%. Treatment described: roughly 19 received Ad26.COV2.S at low or high dose, single or two shots; about 5 received placebo; per-sample allocation not given. On day 63 after the first injection, vaccine and placebo recipients gave samples. Trimming pared 2 bases from V and 1 base from J, leaving 8 bases between. Germline assignment: CDR1 SEHNR and CDR2 FQNEAQ (reference sequence). The CDR3 sequence is 14 residues long.

The chain carries TRBV7-9 and TRBJ1-1; D gene ambiguous. The sequence came from a person between 18 and 59 years old who received the Ad26.COV2.S COVID-19 vaccine or a placebo. The sequencing here drew on peripheral blood, taken in a trial of Ad26.COV2.S vaccine versus placebo. Here the CDR3 DNA reads TGTGCCAGCAGCTTATCAGGTACGAACACTGAAGCTTTCTTT. As protein: CASSLSGTNTEAFF.